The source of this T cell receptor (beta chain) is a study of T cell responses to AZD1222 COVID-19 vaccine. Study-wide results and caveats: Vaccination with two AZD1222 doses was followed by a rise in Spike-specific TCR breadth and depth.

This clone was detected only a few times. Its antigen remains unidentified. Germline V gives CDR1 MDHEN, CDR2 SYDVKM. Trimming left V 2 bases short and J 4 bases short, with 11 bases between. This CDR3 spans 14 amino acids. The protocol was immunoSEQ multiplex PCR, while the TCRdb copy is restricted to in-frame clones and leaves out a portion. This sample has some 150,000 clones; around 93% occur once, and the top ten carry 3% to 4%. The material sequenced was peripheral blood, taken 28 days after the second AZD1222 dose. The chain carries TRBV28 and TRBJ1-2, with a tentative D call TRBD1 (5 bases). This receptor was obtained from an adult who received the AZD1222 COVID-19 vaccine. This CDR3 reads CASSLMGRVYGYTF. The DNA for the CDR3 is TGTGCCAGCAGTTTAATGGGCAGGGTCTATGGCTACACCTTC.